Presented here are 29 T cell receptor beta chains from one specimen sequenced in a study of shared clonotypes between healthy human individuals. The repertoire was sequenced with immunoSEQ multiplex PCR; TCRdb's copy has only in-frame clones and lacks some. The sample shows around 120,000 clones, 65% to 75% of them seen only once. The specimen was memory CD8+ T cells sorted from blood. Documented subset: CD45RO+ cells pooled with CCR7-negative TemRA cells. The receptors stem from a woman aged 25 to 39 in good health.

This clone is a singleton in its sample. The chain has TRBV18 and TRBJ1-2; D is unclear. Between the trimmed V and J ends, which lost 6 bases and 1 base, there was a span of 9 bases. Germline CDR1 and CDR2: KGHSH and LQKENI. The CDR3 contains 13 residues. This CDR3 reads CASSLSGNYGYTF. CDR3 DNA sequence: TGTGCCAGCTCCCTCTCCGGTAACTATGGCTACACCTTC.

The V and J genes are TRBV19 and TRBJ2-3; 10 bases fit TRBD2. Germline loops: CDR1 LNHDA, CDR2 SQIVND (reference sequence). V trimming: 4 bases; J trimming: 4 bases; junction bases outside the gene matches: 5. This CDR3 has 15 residues. In nucleotides, the CDR3 is TGTGCCAGTAGTACCAGCGGGAGGGCCGCAGATACGCAGTATTTT. Translation: CASSTSGRAADTQYF. The full variable domain, its missing parts supplied by reference TRBV19 and TRBJ2-3, is DGGITQSPKYLFRKEGQNVTLSCEQNLNHDAMYWYRQDPGQGLRLIYYSQIVNDFQKGDIAEGYSVSREKKESFPLTVTSAQKNPTAFYLCASSTSGRAADTQYFGPGTRLTVL.

CDR3 region: CASSLYDYRGRYF. Written as DNA, the CDR3 is TGTGCCAGCAGCCTCTACGATTACAGGGGGCGTTACTTC. The rearrangement joins TRBV7-9 to TRBJ2-7, with 9 bases lining up with TRBD1. V lost 5 bases, J lost 13 bases, and 12 bases stayed unmatched. Germline V gene lookup returns CDR1 SEHNR and CDR2 FQNEAQ (reference sequence). The CDR3 covers 13 residues.

The gene calls are TRBV5-1 and TRBJ2-7, with D perhaps TRBD2 (6 bases). Looked up from germline, CDR1 is SGHRS and CDR2 is YFSETQ. Trimming took off 0 bases at V and 3 bases at J, with 10 bases between the two ends. The CDR3 is 14 amino acids. In DNA form, the CDR3 reads TGCGCCAGCAGCTTGGCGGGGGAGCTCTACGAGCAGTACTTC. Translation gives CASSLAGELYEQYF.

This chain links TRBV7-2 with TRBJ2-7; D is ambiguous. The length of the CDR3 is 15 residues. CDR1 is SGHTA and CDR2 is FQGNSA in the germline V gene. Trimming pared 2 bases from V and 6 bases from J, leaving 17 bases between. This CDR3 is CASSLITGPLGEQYF. In nucleotides, the CDR3 is TGTGCCAGCAGCTTAATCACGGGTCCCCTTGGCGAGCAGTACTTC.

This clone was counted a single time. V is TRBV9 and J is TRBJ2-7, with TRBD1 identical over 10 bases. This CDR3 contains 14 residues. V trimming: 4 bases; J trimming: 2 bases; junction bases outside the gene matches: 3. In germline, CDR1 is SGDLS, CDR2 YYNGEE. CDR3 bases: TGTGCCAGCAGCTCAGGACAGGGGGCCTACGAGCAGTACTTC. Encoded protein: CASSSGQGAYEQYF.

V gene TRBV7-9 combines with J gene TRBJ2-7, with 7 bases aligning to TRBD2. The CDR3 sequence is 13 residues long. CDR1 is SEHNR and CDR2 is FQNEAQ in the germline V gene (reference sequence). V shed 2 bases, J shed 6 bases, and the junction held 4 bases outside the gene matches. CDR3 DNA sequence: TGTGCCAGCAGCTTACCCTGGGGGGGCGAGCAGTACTTC. Its translation is CASSLPWGGEQYF.

The J gene is TRBJ2-3, the V gene TRBV6-4, with TRBD2 matching over 13 bases. Germline assignment: CDR1 MRHNA and CDR2 SNTAGT. The CDR3 sequence is 16 residues long. V was pared by 5 bases and J by 6 bases, with 8 bases of the junction left unmatched. In DNA, the CDR3 is TGTGCCAGCAGTCGGACTAGCGGGAGTGGGGCGGATACGCAGTATTTT. It is translated as CASSRTSGSGADTQYF.

The J gene is TRBJ2-2, the V gene TRBV7-8; possible D gene TRBD2, 5 bases. Per germline, CDR1 SGHVS and CDR2 FQNEAQ. V was shortened by 5 bases and J by 0 bases, with 19 bases between the two germline ends. This CDR3 region has 18 residues. The CDR3 spells CASSNPDQVGANTGELFF. In nucleotides, the CDR3 is TGTGCCAGCAGCAACCCCGACCAAGTGGGAGCGAACACCGGGGAGCTGTTTTTT.

This clone appeared a single time. The rearrangement joins TRBV6-6 to TRBJ2-3; D unresolved. Looked up from germline, CDR1 is MNHNY and CDR2 is SVGAGI (reference sequence). The length of the CDR3 is 13 residues. V lost 6 bases and J lost 4, with 11 bases in between. The CDR3 DNA reads TGTGCCAGCAGGACAAGTATCCCAGATACGCAGTATTTT. Translating gives CASRTSIPDTQYF.

For this clone: At the DNA level, this CDR3 is encoded by other sequences in the same sample as well. The CDR3 nucleotides are TGTGCCAGTAGTGGGGACTCCTACGAGCAGTACTTC. Protein product: CASSGDSYEQYF. V usage is TRBV19 and J usage is TRBJ2-7; no reliable D call. The CDR3 covers 12 residues. Germline-derived CDR1 and CDR2 are LNHDA and SQIVND (reference sequence). V lost 5 bases to trimming and J lost 0 bases, with 5 bases between them.

The rearrangement uses TRBV4-2 and TRBJ2-3; 8 nucleotides align to TRBD2. The CDR3 totals 16 residues. J was trimmed by 6 bases and V by 4 bases; bases with no gene match: 12. Germline assignment: CDR1 LGHNA and CDR2 YNFKEQ. DNA for the CDR3: TGTGCCAGCAGCCGAGGGGAGACGGGAGGGCCCGATACGCAGTATTTT. This codes for CASSRGETGGPDTQYF.

The V gene is TRBV27, the J gene TRBJ1-2; D not certain. The CDR3 length is 14 residues. From germline, CDR1 is MNHEY and CDR2 SMNVEV (reference sequence). Trimming shortened V by 4 bases and J by 8 bases, and 17 bases separated the two germline ends. This CDR3 is CASSSPWSKRGYTF. The CDR3, as DNA: TGTGCCAGCAGTTCCCCTTGGTCCAAAAGGGGCTACACCTTC.

This clone was observed once. The rearrangement links TRBV6-5 to TRBJ2-7; unclear D gene. Germline loops: CDR1 MNHEY, CDR2 SVGAGI. The V and J ends lost 0 bases and 5 bases respectively, with 8 bases between them. This CDR3 is built from 13 residues. CDR3 in amino acids: CASSYSGSHEQYF. As DNA, the CDR3 is TGTGCCAGCAGTTACTCAGGTTCTCACGAGCAGTACTTC.

The rearrangement joins TRBV15 to TRBJ2-6; possibly TRBD1 or TRBD2 for D (5 bases each). Germline values: CDR1 LNHNV, CDR2 YYDKDF (reference sequence). V lost 1 base and J 4 bases, leaving 8 bases between the germline ends. The CDR3 totals 15 residues. The CDR3 nucleotides read TGTGCCACCAGCAGAGGGGGGATGGGGGCCAACGTCCTGACTTTC. Its translation is CATSRGGMGANVLTF.

The chain uses TRBV10-3 and TRBJ2-1; TRBD1 aligns across 10 bases. The CDR3 sequence is 13 residues long. V dropped 10 bases and J dropped 7; count of bases not matched to a gene: 7. Germline assignment: CDR1 ENHRY and CDR2 SYGVKD. The CDR3 sequence is CATRGQGRNEQFF. In DNA, the CDR3 is TGTGCCACCAGGGGACAGGGGCGAAATGAGCAGTTCTTC.

The rearrangement uses TRBV28 and TRBJ1-2; D is uncertain. The CDR3 runs to 12 residues. Trimming cost V 3 bases and J 4 bases, with 6 bases left between them. Germline V gene sequence: CDR1 MDHEN, CDR2 SYDVKM. This chain's CDR3 is CASSLAAYGYTF. The CDR3 DNA sequence: TGTGCCAGCAGTTTGGCTGCCTATGGCTACACCTTC.

The chain couples TRBV5-6 to TRBJ2-1; D ambiguous. This CDR3 has 14 amino acids. Trimming took off 0 bases at V and 8 bases at J, with 12 bases between the two ends. Germline V gives CDR1 SGHDT, CDR2 YYEEEE. CDR3 in DNA: TGTGCCAGCAGCTTGGTGGGTACTCCCCATGAGCAGTTCTTC. Amino acids: CASSLVGTPHEQFF.

The chain recombines TRBV7-8 with TRBJ2-7; 10 nucleotides agree with TRBD1. J lost 4 bases, V lost 6 bases, and 9 bases had no gene match. The germline CDR1 and CDR2 sequences are SGHVS and FQNEAQ. This CDR3 is built from 15 residues. The CDR3 DNA follows: TGTGCCAGCAGGACAGACAGGGGGCCCTCTTACGAGCAGTACTTC. Its translation is CASRTDRGPSYEQYF.

This clone has just one count. The rearrangement joins TRBV29-1 to TRBJ1-2; maybe TRBD1 (6 bases). The CDR3 runs 18 residues. Deletions cut 0 bases from V and 0 bases from J, with 20 bases between. Germline lookup yields CDR1 SQVTM and CDR2 ANQGSEA. The CDR3 sequence is CSVEDFDGGLLANYGYTF. DNA for the CDR3: TGCAGCGTTGAAGATTTTGACGGGGGGCTTCTGGCTAACTATGGCTACACCTTC.

The V call is TRBV2, the J call TRBJ1-5; 10 nucleotides match TRBD1. V lost 5 bases to trimming and J lost 5 bases; unmatched junction nucleotides: 3. Looked up from germline, CDR1 is SNHLY and CDR2 is FYNNEI. The CDR3 totals 14 residues. CDR3 coding DNA: TGTGCCAGCAGTCGGGGACAGGGGCATCAGCCCCAGCATTTT. Amino acids: CASSRGQGHQPQHF.

The V gene is TRBV5-1, the J gene TRBJ1-2, with D maybe TRBD1 (6 bases). This CDR3 contains 15 residues. V lost 4 bases and J 8 bases, leaving 21 bases between the germline ends. Germline V gene lookup returns CDR1 SGHRS and CDR2 YFSETQ. The CDR3, as DNA: TGCGCCAGCAGCGAGCATAGTAGGGGGGCGCGAGGCTACACCTTC. This encodes CASSEHSRGARGYTF.

The rearrangement joins TRBV28 to TRBJ1-2; D not resolved. CDR1 and CDR2 from the germline V gene are MDHEN and SYDVKM. The CDR3 runs 15 residues. The V end lost 5 bases, the J end lost 5 bases, and 18 bases lay between the germline ends. The CDR3 spells CASSLMSEVLYGYTF. DNA of the CDR3: TGTGCCAGCAGTCTTATGTCAGAGGTTCTATATGGCTACACCTTC.

The chain links TRBV2 to TRBJ2-7; D perhaps matches TRBD1 (5 bases). The V and J ends lost 10 bases and 0 bases respectively, with 10 bases between them. The CDR3 contains 12 residues. CDR1 and CDR2 (germline): SNHLY, FYNNEI. The CDR3 is CATGQVSYEQYF. In DNA, the CDR3 is TGTGCCACAGGACAAGTCTCCTACGAGCAGTACTTC.

The chain has TRBV23-1 and TRBJ1-1; D is ambiguous. Being an ORF, TRBV23-1 has a function that is uncertain. The CDR3 runs 17 residues. Trimming left V 1 base short and J 3 bases short, with 18 bases between. The CDR3 loop reads CASSQCLGSERDTEAFF. The CDR3 region has the DNA TGCGCCAGCAGTCAATGCTTAGGTTCAGAGAGGGACACTGAAGCTTTCTTT.

This CDR3 is CASRPLTYQPQHF. The DNA for the CDR3 is TGTGCCAGCAGGCCTCTCACTTATCAGCCCCAGCATTTT. The chain carries TRBV6-6 and TRBJ1-5; D not certain. Trimming removed 6 bases at V and 5 bases at J, with 11 bases between. The length of the CDR3 is 13 residues. Looked up from germline, CDR1 is MNHNY and CDR2 is SVGAGI (reference sequence).

The sample holds a few counts of this clone. The chain links TRBV19 to TRBJ1-1; 10 bases are a match to TRBD1. This CDR3 comprises 15 residues. V was pared by 9 bases and J by 3 bases, with 10 bases of the junction left unmatched. Germline CDR1 is LNHDA and CDR2 is SQIVND (reference sequence). CDR3 region: CASSIWTGGDTEAFF. DNA of the CDR3: TGTGCCAGCTCCATATGGACAGGGGGAGACACTGAAGCTTTCTTT.

This clone has a handful of counts. The genes are TRBV10-3 and TRBJ1-5; no firm D call. Trimming removed 6 bases at V and 4 bases at J, with 7 bases between. Germline assignment: CDR1 ENHRY and CDR2 SYGVKD. The CDR3 extends over 12 amino acids. CDR3 region: CAISRENQPQHF. CDR3 bases: TGTGCCATCAGCCGGGAGAATCAGCCCCAGCATTTT.

The rearrangement joins TRBV2 to TRBJ2-7; D not resolved. The CDR3 has 14 amino acids. The ends were cut back, 4 bases at V and 0 bases at J, with 10 bases in the middle. CDR1 and CDR2 from the germline V gene are SNHLY and FYNNEI. This CDR3 is CASSGESSSYEQYF. Written as DNA, the CDR3 is TGTGCCAGCAGTGGAGAGAGTAGCTCCTACGAGCAGTACTTC.